Sequencing of this T cell receptor (beta chain) was carried out in a study of blood T cell repertoires in COVID-19. As for the study in general: Samples of COVID-19 (acute and convalescent) were obtained from the United States, Italy and Spain.

Authors' analysis steps: Quantification of nucleated cells was approximated via reference gene primer amplification. TCRdb keeps only in-frame clones here, not all; method: immunoSEQ multiplex PCR. V and J calls and clone size are as listed in that table; D and trimming were resolved from the DNA. The sample lists a few hundred thousand clones, around 85% occurring once. Looked up from germline, CDR1 is DFQATT and CDR2 is SNEGSKA (reference sequence). The CDR3 contains 10 residues. V lost 8 bases and J lost 7, with 8 bases in between. This clone was detected a few times. The material sequenced was peripheral blood. The receptor comes from a man aged 55 to 70 with acute or convalescent COVID-19. The V gene is TRBV20-1, the J gene TRBJ1-4; D remains unclear. CDR3 sequence reads: CSPDSEKLFF. DNA for the CDR3: TGCAGTCCGGACTCTGAAAAACTGTTTTTT.